This T cell receptor beta chain was profiled in a study of control samples from healthy donors and cancer patients. TCRdb's copy holds only in-frame clones and misses some; the assay was immunoSEQ multiplex PCR. The sample includes 110,000 to 150,000 clones, about 89% seen only once; the top ten take about 4.9%. CDR1 SGHTA and CDR2 FQGNSA come from the germline V gene. The CDR3 sequence is 17 residues long. V lost 5 bases to trimming and J lost 2 bases; unmatched junction nucleotides: 9. Sequenced input: blood. The TCR sequence derives from a man younger than 40 in good health. This rearrangement joins TRBV7-2 to TRBJ1-5; 10 bases agree with TRBD1. This CDR3 reads CASSPWTGGVGNQPQHF. DNA for the CDR3: TGTGCCAGCAGCCCATGGACAGGGGGGGTTGGCAATCAGCCCCAGCATTTT.